This TCR beta chain was observed in a study of blood T cell repertoires in COVID-19. Study-level information: Acute and convalescent COVID-19 samples came from the United States, Italy and Spain.

Authors' methods: For nucleated cells, counts were estimated from reference gene primer amplification. Sequenced by immunoSEQ multiplex PCR; TCRdb stores in-frame clones only, minus some. The DNA gave D and trimming, while V, J and clone size come from that table. The table lists around 110,000 clones, 85% to 95% of them singletons. A single count supports this clone. Between the trimmed V and J ends, which lost 2 bases and 0 bases, there was a span of 7 bases. CDR3 size: 15 residues. From germline, CDR1 is SGHTA and CDR2 FQGTGA. The sequence derives from a woman under 40 with acute or convalescent COVID-19. J is TRBJ1-4 and V is TRBV7-3; D is unclear. The sequencing sample was made of peripheral blood. In nucleotides, the CDR3 is TGTGCCAGCAGCTTAGGAGTTGCAACTAATGAAAAACTGTTTTTT. This translates into CASSLGVATNEKLFF.